The T cell receptor (beta chain) under discussion was sequenced for a study of CD8 T cells in ankylosing spondylitis. Points on this clonotype: A read error may be the cause here, since a much bigger clone is one base away.

The germline gives CDR1 LGHNA, CDR2 YSLEER. The CDR3 has 16 residues. TCRdb reanalysed the 5' RACE reads using MiXCR and keeps one entry per CDR3 protein. The top ten clones hold around 30% of a sample with 250,000 to 300,000 distinct CDR3 sequences, 15% to 20% of them seen once. This sequence was found in a male donor with ankylosing spondylitis or in good health (not recorded which). The chain has TRBV4-3 and TRBJ1-2; D perhaps matches TRBD1 (6 bases). Sequenced input: blood, either unsorted or a sorted T cell fraction (not recorded which). In nucleotides, the CDR3 is TGCGCCAGCAGCCAAGATATTGGGGGCTTTGGATATGGCTACTCCTTC. Protein sequence: CASSQDIGGFGYGYSF.